This T cell receptor beta chain was identified in a study of CD8+ T cells in alopecia areata. Study at large: At a dose of 5 to 10 mg twice daily, oral tofacitinib was given to treated patients.

The germline V and J ends were trimmed by 0 bases and 3 bases, with 12 bases remaining between them. Per the germline V gene, CDR1 is SQVTM and CDR2 is ANQGSEA. This CDR3 has 14 amino acids. General study points: Expanded CD8+ clones among the top 100, and scalp clonality, were significantly decreased by tofacitinib.

Sample treatment: oral pan-JAK inhibitor, 5-10 mg twice daily. Alopecia areata patients provided lesional scalp punch biopsies and peripheral blood, both collected for the study. Reverse transcription of extracted RNA yielded cDNA, which provided the sequencing template. The protocol was immunoSEQ multiplex PCR, while the TCRdb copy is restricted to in-frame clones and leaves out a portion. The repertoire holds roughly 190,000 clones, with 60% to 70% as singletons. This clone appeared a few times. Its antigen is unknown. The sequencing here drew on CD4+ T cells sorted from blood, taken at week 4, from a patient treated with tofacitinib. The chain recombines TRBV29-1 with TRBJ2-7; D may be TRBD2 (6 bases). The receptor was isolated from a human donor with alopecia areata. The CDR3 nucleotides are TGCAGCGTTGAAGAGGGCGGCGGGAACTACGAGCAGTACTTC. Encoded protein: CSVEEGGGNYEQYF.